This TCR beta chain was observed in a study of blood T cell repertoires in COVID-19. Study summary: Both acute and convalescent COVID-19 samples were obtained from the United States, Italy and Spain.

The CDR3 runs to 15 residues. V lost 3 bases and J lost 5; bases outside the gene matches: 9. CDR1 and CDR2 from the germline V gene are MNHNS and SASEGT. Per the original data handling: The authors estimated nucleated cell counts from reference gene primer amplification. Generated by immunoSEQ multiplex PCR, the TCRdb table keeps only in-frame clones and is missing some. D and trimming were read from the DNA, whereas the V and J calls and clone size are those reported in that table. Of about 250,000 clones in the sample, more than 75% were seen once. Self-reported history from a screening survey and questionnaire set each donor's cohort. Each recovered donor of Cohort 3 presented with two negative PCRs, clearance, or symptom resolution.

Sequencing was performed on PBMCs or T cells enriched from blood (not recorded which). The sequence was collected from a man younger than 30 who had recovered from COVID-19. The rearrangement links TRBV6-1 to TRBJ2-5; 7 positions agree with TRBD2. CDR3 region: CASSELWQGGETQYF. The CDR3 nucleotides are TGTGCCAGCAGTGAGCTGTGGCAGGGAGGGGAGACCCAGTACTTC.